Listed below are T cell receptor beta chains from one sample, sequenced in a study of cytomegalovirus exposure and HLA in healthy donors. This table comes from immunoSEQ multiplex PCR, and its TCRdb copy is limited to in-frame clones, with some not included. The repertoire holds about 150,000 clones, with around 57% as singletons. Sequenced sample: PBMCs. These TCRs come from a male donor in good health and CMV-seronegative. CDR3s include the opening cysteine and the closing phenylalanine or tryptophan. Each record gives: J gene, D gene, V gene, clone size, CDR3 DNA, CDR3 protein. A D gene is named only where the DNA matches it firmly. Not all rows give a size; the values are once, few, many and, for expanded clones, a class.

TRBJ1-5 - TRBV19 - TGTGCCCGTAGTATAGAGGCAGGCTATAGCAATCAGCCCCAGCATTTT CARSIEAGYSNQPQHF
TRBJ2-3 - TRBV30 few TGTGCCTGGAGTGTTAACCTAGACGCAGATACGCAGTATTTT CAWSVNLDADTQYF
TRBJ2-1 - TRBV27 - TGTGCCAGCAGCTCCCTAGGGGGGGATGAGCAGTTCTTC CASSSLGGDEQFF
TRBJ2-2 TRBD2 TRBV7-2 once TGTGCCAGCAGCTACGGGACTAGCGACACCGGGGAGCTGTTTTTT CASSYGTSDTGELFF
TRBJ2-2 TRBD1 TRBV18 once TGTGCCAGCTCACCCCGTGTCCCGACAGGGGCAGGGACCGGGGAGCTGTTTTTT CASSPRVPTGAGTGELFF
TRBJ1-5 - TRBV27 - TGTGCCAGCAGTAGAGATCGGTTAAGGGGTGAAGATCAGCCCCAGCATTTT CASSRDRLRGEDQPQHF
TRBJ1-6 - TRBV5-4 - TGTGCCAGCAGCTTGGTCGAAGGGGGTCGATCACCCCTCCACTTT CASSLVEGGRSPLHF
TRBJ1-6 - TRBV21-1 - TGTGCCAGCAGCAAACCGGGTACTACTAATTCACCCCTCCACTTT CASSKPGTTNSPLHF
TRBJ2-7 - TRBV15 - TGTGCCACCAGCAGCCACTCCTACGAGCAGTACTTC CATSSHSYEQYF
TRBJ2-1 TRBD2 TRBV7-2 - TGTGCCAGCAGCTTTGCAGCGGGGGGGCGAAATGAGCAGTTCTTC CASSFAAGGRNEQFF
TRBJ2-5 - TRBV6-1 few TGTGCCAGCATTAAGGGGGGGCCGGAGACCCAGTACTTC CASIKGGPETQYF
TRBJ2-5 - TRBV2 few TGTGCCAGCACCACCCCAGGGGCGGGAGAGACCCAGTACTTC CASTTPGAGETQYF
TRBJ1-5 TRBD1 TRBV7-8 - TGTGCCAGCAGCTTAGGGGACAGACAGCCCCAGCATTTT CASSLGDRQPQHF
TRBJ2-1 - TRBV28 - TGTGCCAGCAGGCCGACAGGTAGCTCCTACAATGAGCAGTTCTTC CASRPTGSSYNEQFF
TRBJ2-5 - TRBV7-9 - TGTGCCAGCAGCTTAGCCAGGGATCAAGAGACCCAGTACTTC CASSLARDQETQYF
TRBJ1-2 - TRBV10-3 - TGTGCCATCAGTGAGTCGTCGGGATCTCATGGCTACACCTTC CAISESSGSHGYTF
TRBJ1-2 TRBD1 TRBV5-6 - TGTGCCAGCAGCGACAGGGGTGACTACCCCTTC CASSDRGDYPF
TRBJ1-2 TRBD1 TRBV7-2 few TGTGCCAGCAGCTCGGACAGGGTCTATGGCTACACCTTC CASSSDRVYGYTF
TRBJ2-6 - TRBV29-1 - TGCAGCGTCCACTCCTCTGGGGCCAACGTCCTGACTTTC CSVHSSGANVLTF
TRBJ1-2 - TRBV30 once TGTGCCTCCCCGAGTGGGGCAATTTTGGGCTACACCTTC CASPSGAILGYTF
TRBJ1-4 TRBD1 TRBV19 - TGTGCCAGTAGTCGGGACTGGACAGGGACTAATGAAAAACTGTTTTTT CASSRDWTGTNEKLFF
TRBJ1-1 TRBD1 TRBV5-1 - TGCGCCAGCAGCTTGGACAGGGGCCGTGAAGCTTTCTTT CASSLDRGREAFF
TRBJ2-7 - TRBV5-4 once TGTGCCAGCAGCTCTAAGTCAGGTAGCTACGAGCAGTACTTC CASSSKSGSYEQYF
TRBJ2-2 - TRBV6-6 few TGTGCCAGCAGTTCCCGGAGGGACACCGGGGAGCTGTTTTTT CASSSRRDTGELFF
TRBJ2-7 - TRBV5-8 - TGTGCCAGCAGCCGGGACACAACCTACGAGCAGTACTTC CASSRDTTYEQYF